These T cell receptor beta chains were read from a single sample in a study of blood T cell repertoires in COVID-19. Generated by immunoSEQ multiplex PCR, the TCRdb table keeps only in-frame clones and is missing some. The sample has around 290,000 clones, approximately 90% seen once. Sample: peripheral blood. These receptors were obtained from a middle-aged man with acute or convalescent COVID-19. CDR3s include the opening cysteine and the closing phenylalanine or tryptophan. Each record gives: clone size, D gene, V gene, J gene, CDR3 DNA, CDR3 protein. The D gene is left open where the match is weak. Rows may omit the clone size; those that give it use once, few, many or a size class.

clone_size: .; d_call: .; v_call: TRBV5-8; j_call: TRBJ1-5; cdr3_nt: TGTGCCAGCAGCTTGGAACAGGGCGGACAGCCCCAGCATTTT; cdr3_aa: CASSLEQGGQPQHF
clone_size: .; d_call: .; v_call: TRBV5-8; j_call: TRBJ1-3; cdr3_nt: TGTGCCAGCAGCTTGGGTCGGGGTCTCTCTGGAAACACCATATATTTT; cdr3_aa: CASSLGRGLSGNTIYF
clone_size: .; d_call: .; v_call: TRBV5-6; j_call: TRBJ2-1; cdr3_nt: TGTGCCAGCAGATATTACGTGGCACGGGGAACCCCTTACAATGAGCAGTTCTTC; cdr3_aa: CASRYYVARGTPYNEQFF
clone_size: .; d_call: .; v_call: TRBV2; j_call: TRBJ2-7; cdr3_nt: TGTGCCAGCAGTGAAGCGCCTCGGGAGCAGTACTTC; cdr3_aa: CASSEAPREQYF
clone_size: .; d_call: .; v_call: TRBV21-1; j_call: TRBJ2-4; cdr3_nt: TGTGCCAGCAGCAAAGAAGCAAGACTAGCGGGGGGTTTAGCCAAAAACATTCAGTACTTC; cdr3_aa: CASSKEARLAGGLAKNIQYF
clone_size: .; d_call: .; v_call: TRBV20-1; j_call: TRBJ2-3; cdr3_nt: TGCAGTGCTAGTTTCGCAGATACGCAGTATTTT; cdr3_aa: CSASFADTQYF
clone_size: .; d_call: .; v_call: TRBV24-1; j_call: TRBJ1-1; cdr3_nt: TGTGCCCCCCGGTACCCTGAAGCTTTCTTT; cdr3_aa: CAPRYPEAFF
clone_size: .; d_call: TRBD1; v_call: TRBV19; j_call: TRBJ2-7; cdr3_nt: TGTGCCAGTAGTGCCGGGACAGGCCTTTTTTGGTACGAGCAGTACTTC; cdr3_aa: CASSAGTGLFWYEQYF
clone_size: few; d_call: TRBD2; v_call: TRBV12-5; j_call: TRBJ2-3; cdr3_nt: TGTGCTAGTGCCCTAGGAGCGGGGGCCCGGCTTAGCACAGATACGCAGTATTTT; cdr3_aa: CASALGAGARLSTDTQYF
clone_size: .; d_call: .; v_call: TRBV2; j_call: TRBJ2-4; cdr3_nt: TGTGCCAGCAGCTTGGACAAGCTAGCCAAAAACATTCAGTACTTC; cdr3_aa: CASSLDKLAKNIQYF
clone_size: .; d_call: .; v_call: TRBV9; j_call: TRBJ1-2; cdr3_nt: TGTGCCAGCAGCCCCTTCAACTATGGCTACACCTTC; cdr3_aa: CASSPFNYGYTF
clone_size: .; d_call: .; v_call: TRBV3-1/TRBV3-2; j_call: TRBJ1-6; cdr3_nt: TGTGCCAGCAGCCAAGGAACAGGAGCCAATTCACCCCTCCACTTT; cdr3_aa: CASSQGTGANSPLHF
clone_size: .; d_call: .; v_call: TRBV19; j_call: TRBJ1-5; cdr3_nt: TGTGCCAGTAGTATTTGGGGGGGCAATCAGCCCCAGCATTTT; cdr3_aa: CASSIWGGNQPQHF
clone_size: .; d_call: .; v_call: TRBV28; j_call: TRBJ1-1; cdr3_nt: TGTGCCAGCAGTTCTAGTGCCCTCCAGGGGCTGGAAGCTTTCTTT; cdr3_aa: CASSSSALQGLEAFF
clone_size: once; d_call: .; v_call: TRBV7-2; j_call: TRBJ2-7; cdr3_nt: TGTGCCAGCAGCCCTCGGGACATACCCTACGAGCAGTACTTC; cdr3_aa: CASSPRDIPYEQYF
clone_size: .; d_call: .; v_call: TRBV19; j_call: TRBJ1-1; cdr3_nt: TGTGCCAGTAAGCCAGGGAACACTGAAGCTTTCTTT; cdr3_aa: CASKPGNTEAFF
clone_size: once; d_call: TRBD2; v_call: TRBV5-4; j_call: TRBJ2-3; cdr3_nt: TGTGCCAGCAGCGAGGGACTAGCGCCGAGCACAGATACGCAGTATTTT; cdr3_aa: CASSEGLAPSTDTQYF
clone_size: .; d_call: .; v_call: TRBV2; j_call: TRBJ2-7; cdr3_nt: TGTGCCAGCAACCCCGGCAGGGTCTACTACGAGCAGTACTTC; cdr3_aa: CASNPGRVYYEQYF
clone_size: .; d_call: TRBD1; v_call: TRBV5-4; j_call: TRBJ1-1; cdr3_nt: TGTGCCAGCACCTTTGGGCAGGGGGGAGAAGCTTTCTTT; cdr3_aa: CASTFGQGGEAFF
clone_size: .; d_call: TRBD2; v_call: TRBV3-1/TRBV3-2; j_call: TRBJ2-1; cdr3_nt: TGTGCCAGCAGCCGAGGACTAGCGAACAATGAGCAGTTCTTC; cdr3_aa: CASSRGLANNEQFF
clone_size: .; d_call: TRBD1; v_call: TRBV5-6; j_call: TRBJ2-1; cdr3_nt: TGTGCCAGCAGCTTAGGGACAGGGGGCGCACGTGAGCAGTTCTTC; cdr3_aa: CASSLGTGGAREQFF
clone_size: .; d_call: .; v_call: TRBV2; j_call: TRBJ1-2; cdr3_nt: TGTGCCAGCAGTAGGGGAAAGGATGGCTACACCTTC; cdr3_aa: CASSRGKDGYTF
clone_size: .; d_call: TRBD1; v_call: TRBV14; j_call: TRBJ1-2; cdr3_nt: TGTGCCAGCAGCTATATGGCCGGACAGGCCTTTCAAGGCTACACCTTC; cdr3_aa: CASSYMAGQAFQGYTF
clone_size: .; d_call: TRBD1; v_call: TRBV4-1; j_call: TRBJ2-2; cdr3_nt: TGCGCCAGCAGCCAAACAGGGGTTTTACTCACCGGGGAGCTGTTTTTT; cdr3_aa: CASSQTGVLLTGELFF
clone_size: .; d_call: .; v_call: TRBV9; j_call: TRBJ1-2; cdr3_nt: TGTGCCAGCAGCTCCCGTCGGGGAGGCTATGGCTACACCTTC; cdr3_aa: CASSSRRGGYGYTF
clone_size: .; d_call: .; v_call: TRBV10-3; j_call: TRBJ2-7; cdr3_nt: TGTGCCATCAGTGAATTGGCAGGGCAGGTCGTCGAGCAGTACTTC; cdr3_aa: CAISELAGQVVEQYF
clone_size: .; d_call: TRBD1; v_call: TRBV7-2; j_call: TRBJ2-3; cdr3_nt: TGTGCCAGCAGCTTCGACAGGGTCACAGATACGCAGTATTTT; cdr3_aa: CASSFDRVTDTQYF
clone_size: once; d_call: TRBD2; v_call: TRBV10-2; j_call: TRBJ2-1; cdr3_nt: TGCGCCAGCAGCGCTAGCGGGGGCTCCTACAATGAGCAGTTCTTC; cdr3_aa: CASSASGGSYNEQFF
clone_size: .; d_call: .; v_call: TRBV5-1; j_call: TRBJ1-4; cdr3_nt: TGCGCCTCCCGGGACCCGGGGGGAGCTAATGAAAAACTGTTTTTT; cdr3_aa: CASRDPGGANEKLFF
clone_size: .; d_call: .; v_call: TRBV7-2; j_call: TRBJ2-3; cdr3_nt: TGTGCCAGCAGCTTTACGGGGGCAGATACGCAGTATTTT; cdr3_aa: CASSFTGADTQYF
clone_size: once; d_call: .; v_call: TRBV6-1; j_call: TRBJ1-2; cdr3_nt: TGTGCCAGCAGTGAGACAGCCTATGGCTACACCTTC; cdr3_aa: CASSETAYGYTF
clone_size: .; d_call: TRBD1; v_call: TRBV10-3; j_call: TRBJ2-3; cdr3_nt: TGTGCCATCAGTTGGACAGGGGGGGACACAGATACGCAGTATTTT; cdr3_aa: CAISWTGGDTDTQYF
clone_size: .; d_call: TRBD1; v_call: TRBV10-3; j_call: TRBJ1-1; cdr3_nt: TGTGCCATCAGGGGACAGGGCAACACTGAAGCTTTCTTT; cdr3_aa: CAIRGQGNTEAFF
clone_size: .; d_call: .; v_call: TRBV11-2; j_call: TRBJ2-7; cdr3_nt: TGTGCCAGCAGCCAGATCAAAGGTCCACGGAGGGGGCAGTACTTC; cdr3_aa: CASSQIKGPRRGQYF
clone_size: .; d_call: .; v_call: TRBV11-2; j_call: TRBJ1-1; cdr3_nt: TGTGCCAGCAGCTTAGTGGGGGCGATTCCCACTACTGAAGCTTTCTTT; cdr3_aa: CASSLVGAIPTTEAFF
clone_size: .; d_call: TRBD1; v_call: TRBV5-4; j_call: TRBJ2-2; cdr3_nt: TGTGCCAGCAGACCAAGGACAGGGAACACCGGGGAGCTGTTTTTT; cdr3_aa: CASRPRTGNTGELFF
clone_size: .; d_call: .; v_call: TRBV21-1; j_call: TRBJ1-2; cdr3_nt: TGTGCCAGGACAAAAATAGGGGGTACATCTAACTATGGCTACACCTTC; cdr3_aa: CARTKIGGTSNYGYTF
clone_size: few; d_call: .; v_call: TRBV11-2; j_call: TRBJ1-2; cdr3_nt: TGTGCCAGCAGCTTAGGGCAGGGTGCTGGCTACACCTTC; cdr3_aa: CASSLGQGAGYTF
clone_size: .; d_call: .; v_call: TRBV7-2; j_call: TRBJ2-2; cdr3_nt: TGTGCCAGCAGCCCGGGGGTCAGTACCGGGGAGCTGTTTTTT; cdr3_aa: CASSPGVSTGELFF
clone_size: .; d_call: .; v_call: TRBV3-1/TRBV3-2; j_call: TRBJ1-6; cdr3_nt: TGTGCCAGCAGCCAAGCAGGGAATAAGAATAATTCACCCCTCCACTTT; cdr3_aa: CASSQAGNKNNSPLHF
clone_size: .; d_call: .; v_call: TRBV7-9; j_call: TRBJ1-3; cdr3_nt: TGTGCCAGCAGCCCTTCCCAGGCAGGGCGAAGAAACACCATATATTTT; cdr3_aa: CASSPSQAGRRNTIYF
clone_size: .; d_call: TRBD1; v_call: TRBV14; j_call: TRBJ1-2; cdr3_nt: TGTGCCAGCAGCCAGACAGGGGGCGCCGATGGCTACACCTTC; cdr3_aa: CASSQTGGADGYTF
clone_size: .; d_call: .; v_call: TRBV5-1; j_call: TRBJ2-3; cdr3_nt: TGCGCCAGCAGCTCCCTCCCGGGAGATACGCAGTATTTT; cdr3_aa: CASSSLPGDTQYF
clone_size: .; d_call: TRBD1; v_call: TRBV7-9; j_call: TRBJ1-3; cdr3_nt: TGTGCCAGCAGCGCCGGACAGGGGAGGTGGGACACCATATATTTT; cdr3_aa: CASSAGQGRWDTIYF
clone_size: .; d_call: .; v_call: TRBV6-1; j_call: TRBJ1-2; cdr3_nt: TGTGCCAGCAGTGATCCCTCCCCCAGACAGACGTATGGCTACACCTTC; cdr3_aa: CASSDPSPRQTYGYTF
clone_size: .; d_call: .; v_call: TRBV6-1; j_call: TRBJ2-4; cdr3_nt: TGTGCCAGCAGTGACGTTAGGACAGCAAACATTCAGTACTTC; cdr3_aa: CASSDVRTANIQYF
clone_size: .; d_call: TRBD2; v_call: TRBV10-2; j_call: TRBJ2-3; cdr3_nt: TGCGCCAGCAGTGACGTTGGGAGAGGGAGGGGAGGGGATACGCAGTATTTT; cdr3_aa: CASSDVGRGRGGDTQYF
clone_size: .; d_call: .; v_call: TRBV15; j_call: TRBJ1-1; cdr3_nt: TGTGCCACCAGCAGCCCCCCTGACAGTTTGAACACTGAAGCTTTCTTT; cdr3_aa: CATSSPPDSLNTEAFF
clone_size: few; d_call: .; v_call: TRBV24-1; j_call: TRBJ1-2; cdr3_nt: TGTGCCACCAGTGATTGGGGAGACTATGGCTACACCTTC; cdr3_aa: CATSDWGDYGYTF
clone_size: .; d_call: TRBD1; v_call: TRBV6-6; j_call: TRBJ2-1; cdr3_nt: TGTGCCAGCAGTTACCAGGGGGCCAGTGAGCAGTTCTTC; cdr3_aa: CASSYQGASEQFF
clone_size: .; d_call: .; v_call: TRBV7-2; j_call: TRBJ1-1; cdr3_nt: TGTGCCAGCAGCTTAAACGGGGGGTACACTGAAGCTTTCTTT; cdr3_aa: CASSLNGGYTEAFF
clone_size: .; d_call: TRBD1; v_call: TRBV12-5; j_call: TRBJ1-3; cdr3_nt: TGTGCTAGTGGTACTCCGGGACAGGGTTCCTCTGGAAACACCATATATTTT; cdr3_aa: CASGTPGQGSSGNTIYF
clone_size: .; d_call: .; v_call: TRBV12-3/TRBV12-4; j_call: TRBJ2-7; cdr3_nt: TGTGCCAGCAGTTCCCTCCGGGGTTACGAGCAGTACTTC; cdr3_aa: CASSSLRGYEQYF
clone_size: .; d_call: .; v_call: TRBV2; j_call: TRBJ1-1; cdr3_nt: TGTGCCAGCAAGAATCAGGCGGAGGGCACTGAAGCTTTCTTT; cdr3_aa: CASKNQAEGTEAFF
clone_size: once; d_call: TRBD1; v_call: TRBV29-1; j_call: TRBJ2-3; cdr3_nt: TGCAGCGGTCGGGACAGATCGGCTAGCACAGATACGCAGTATTTT; cdr3_aa: CSGRDRSASTDTQYF